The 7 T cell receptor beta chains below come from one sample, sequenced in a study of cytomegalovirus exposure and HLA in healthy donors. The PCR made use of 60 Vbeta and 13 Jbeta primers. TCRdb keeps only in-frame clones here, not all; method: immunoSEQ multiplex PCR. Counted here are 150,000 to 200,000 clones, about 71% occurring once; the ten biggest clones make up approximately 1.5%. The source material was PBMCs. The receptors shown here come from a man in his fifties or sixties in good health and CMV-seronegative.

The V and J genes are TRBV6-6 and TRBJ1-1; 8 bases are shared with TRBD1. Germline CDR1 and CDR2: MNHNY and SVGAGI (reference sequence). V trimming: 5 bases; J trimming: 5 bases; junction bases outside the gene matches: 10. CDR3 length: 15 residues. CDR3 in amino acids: CASSTRQGSETEAFF. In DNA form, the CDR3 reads TGTGCCAGCAGTACTAGACAGGGGAGTGAAACTGAAGCTTTCTTT.

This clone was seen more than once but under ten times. The CDR3 protein is CASGPSLAGGYNEQFF. As DNA, the CDR3 is TGTGCTAGTGGCCCCTCCCTAGCGGGGGGCTACAATGAGCAGTTCTTC. The chain links TRBV12-5 to TRBJ2-1; 11 bases fit TRBD2. The CDR3 totals 16 residues. V was pared by 6 bases and J by 3 bases, with 7 bases of the junction left unmatched. Per the germline V gene, CDR1 is LGHNT and CDR2 is FRNRAP.

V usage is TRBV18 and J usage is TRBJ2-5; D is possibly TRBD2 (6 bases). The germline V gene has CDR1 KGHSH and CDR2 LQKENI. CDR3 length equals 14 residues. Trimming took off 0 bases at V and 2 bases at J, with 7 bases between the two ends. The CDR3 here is CASSPPAGQETQYF. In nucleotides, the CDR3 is TGTGCCAGCTCACCACCGGCGGGGCAAGAGACCCAGTACTTC.

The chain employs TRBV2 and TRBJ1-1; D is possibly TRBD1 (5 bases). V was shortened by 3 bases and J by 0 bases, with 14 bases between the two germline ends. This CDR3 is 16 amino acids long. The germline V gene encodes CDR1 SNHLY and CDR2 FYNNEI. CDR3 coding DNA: TGTGCCAGCAGTGATTTGGGGGGAATGGTGAACACTGAAGCTTTCTTT. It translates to CASSDLGGMVNTEAFF. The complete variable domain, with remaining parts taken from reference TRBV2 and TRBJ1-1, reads EPEVTQTPSHQVTQMGQEVILRCVPISNHLYFYWYRQILGQKVEFLVSFYNNEISEKSEIFDDQFSVERPDGSNFTLKIRSTKLEDSAMYFCASSDLGGMVNTEAFFGQGTRLTVV.

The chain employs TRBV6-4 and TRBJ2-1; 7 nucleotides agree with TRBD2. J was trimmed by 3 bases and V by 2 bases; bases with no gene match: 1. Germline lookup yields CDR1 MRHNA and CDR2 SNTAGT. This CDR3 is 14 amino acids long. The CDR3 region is CASSDLADYNEQFF. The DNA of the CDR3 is TGTGCCAGCAGTGACCTAGCGGACTACAATGAGCAGTTCTTC.

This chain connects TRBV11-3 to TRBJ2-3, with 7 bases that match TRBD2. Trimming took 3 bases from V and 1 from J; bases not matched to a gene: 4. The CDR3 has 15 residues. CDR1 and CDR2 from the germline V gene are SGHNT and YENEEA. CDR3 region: CASSLGGGGTDTQYF. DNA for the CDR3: TGTGCCAGCAGCTTGGGCGGGGGAGGCACAGATACGCAGTATTTT.

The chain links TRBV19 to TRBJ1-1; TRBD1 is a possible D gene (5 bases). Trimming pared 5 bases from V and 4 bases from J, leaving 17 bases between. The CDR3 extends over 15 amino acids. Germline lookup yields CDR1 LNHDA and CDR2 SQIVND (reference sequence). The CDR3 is CASSYQGSVTTEAFF. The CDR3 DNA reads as TGTGCCAGTAGTTACCAGGGTTCAGTGACCACTGAAGCTTTCTTT.